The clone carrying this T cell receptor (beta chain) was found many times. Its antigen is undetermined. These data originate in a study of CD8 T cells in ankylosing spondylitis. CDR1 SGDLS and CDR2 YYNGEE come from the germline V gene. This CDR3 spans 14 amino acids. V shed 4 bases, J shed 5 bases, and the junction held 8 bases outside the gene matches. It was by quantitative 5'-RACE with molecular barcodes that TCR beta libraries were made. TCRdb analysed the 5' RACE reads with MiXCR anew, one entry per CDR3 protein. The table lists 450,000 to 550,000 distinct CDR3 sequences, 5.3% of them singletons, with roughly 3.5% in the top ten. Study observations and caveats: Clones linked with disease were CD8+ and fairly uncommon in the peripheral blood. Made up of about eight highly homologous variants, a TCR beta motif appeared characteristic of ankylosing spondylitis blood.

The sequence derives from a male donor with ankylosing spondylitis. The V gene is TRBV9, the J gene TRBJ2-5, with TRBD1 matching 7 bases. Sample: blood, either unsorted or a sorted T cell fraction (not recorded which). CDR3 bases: TGTGCCAGCAGCACGGGACAGCAAGTGGAGACCCAGTACTTC. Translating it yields CASSTGQQVETQYF.